This record looks at one T cell receptor beta chain sequence and its context. The ends lost 5 bases at V and 7 bases at J; junction bases unmatched: 4. This CDR3 is 12 amino acids long. Germline CDR1 is SEHNR and CDR2 is FQNEAQ (reference sequence). The sample comes from a study of blood T cell repertoires in COVID-19. Study at large: Acute and convalescent COVID-19 samples came from the United States, Italy and Spain. Sources were T cells, B-cell-depleted T cells, or PBMCs; the material itself was cDNA or gDNA.

Measured with immunoSEQ multiplex PCR; TCRdb has only the in-frame clones, and not every one. This table has some 200,000 clones, 80% to 90% appearing once. Patients in Seattle were enrolled during active infection, then followed longitudinally. The sample consisted of peripheral blood. The V gene is TRBV7-9, the J gene TRBJ1-1, with TRBD1 matching 7 bases. This receptor was taken from a woman aged 80 or over with COVID-19, enrolled during active disease. CDR3 nucleotides: TGTGCCAGCAGCGACAGGGACGGTGAAGCTTTCTTT. It is translated as CASSDRDGEAFF.